Below, 14 T cell receptor beta chains from the same sample are listed, as sequenced in a study of shared clonotypes between healthy human individuals. Sequenced by immunoSEQ multiplex PCR; TCRdb stores in-frame clones only, minus some. The sample lists roughly 660,000 clones, 90% occurring once. Sequenced material: memory CD8+ T cells from PBMCs. Subset meaning: CD45RO+ cells pooled with CCR7-negative TemRA cells. The receptors were gathered from a man aged 18 to 29 in good health. Some clones in this sample may be carry-over from other donors' samples.

The CDR3 DNA reads as TGTGCCAGCAGCTTTAGCCATGGATTAGAAGCTTTCTTT. Translating it yields CASSFSHGLEAFF. The chain joins TRBV11-3 to TRBJ1-1; no firm D call. Germline V gives CDR1 SGHNT, CDR2 YENEEA. There are 13 residues in the CDR3. The V and J ends lost 3 bases and 8 bases respectively, with 13 bases between them.

The V call is TRBV27, the J call TRBJ2-7; D gene ambiguous. The length of the CDR3 is 10 residues. V was pared by 5 bases and J by 5 bases, with 4 bases between. The V gene's germline CDR1 is MNHEY and CDR2 SMNVEV (reference sequence). Written as DNA, the CDR3 is TGTGCCAGCAGTCGTAACGAGCAGTACTTC. This encodes CASSRNEQYF.

The chain has TRBV28 and TRBJ2-1, with 10 bases aligning to TRBD2. Germline CDR1 and CDR2: MDHEN and SYDVKM. V lost 6 bases and J lost 0; bases outside the gene matches: 5. This CDR3 has 16 residues. The DNA of the CDR3 is TGTGCCAGCAGCGGACTAGCGGTTTACTCCTACAATGAGCAGTTCTTC. Amino acid sequence: CASSGLAVYSYNEQFF.

The chain has TRBV10-1 and TRBJ2-1, with 8 bases matching TRBD2. V lost 0 bases to trimming and J lost 1 base; unmatched junction nucleotides: 8. The CDR3 is 18 amino acids. Germline V gives CDR1 WNHNN, CDR2 SYGVQD (reference sequence). Written as DNA, the CDR3 is TGCGCCAGCAGTGAGTCTCTTAGCGGGGAAGGATCCTACAATGAGCAGTTCTTC. It specifies CASSESLSGEGSYNEQFF.

The rearrangement links TRBV7-9 to TRBJ2-1, with 10 bases identical to TRBD2. V was pared by 4 bases and J by 6 bases, with 3 bases of the junction left unmatched. Germline CDR1 is SEHNR and CDR2 is FQNEAQ (reference sequence). The CDR3 is 14 amino acids. CDR3 region: CASSYRLAGNEQFF. The DNA for the CDR3 is TGTGCCAGCAGCTATAGACTAGCGGGCAATGAGCAGTTCTTC. Using reference TRBV7-9 and TRBJ2-1 for the parts outside the CDR3, the full variable domain is DTGVSQNPRHKITKRGQNVTFRCDPISEHNRLYWYRQTLGQGPEFLTYFQNEAQLEKSRLLSDRFSAERPKGSFSTLEIQRTEQGDSAMYLCASSYRLAGNEQFFGPGTRLTVL.

This clone was seen a handful of times. V and J are TRBV30 and TRBJ1-1; no definite D call. CDR3 length: 11 residues. V was pared by 8 bases and J by 4 bases, with 11 bases between. Per the germline V gene, CDR1 is GTSNPN and CDR2 is SVGIG (reference sequence). The CDR3 region is CALSTGTEAFF. The CDR3, as DNA: TGTGCCCTCTCGACGGGCACTGAAGCTTTCTTT.

The chain combines TRBV6-4 with TRBJ2-2; 7 bases fit TRBD2. The length of the CDR3 is 17 residues. Germline CDR1 reads MRHNA; CDR2 reads SNTAGT. Unmatched junction bases numbered 12, after V lost 2 bases and J lost 6 bases. CDR3 nucleotide sequence: TGTGCCAGCAGTGACCTCCCGGGAGGACGTAACGCCGGGGAGCTGTTTTTT. This encodes CASSDLPGGRNAGELFF.

The rearrangement uses TRBV19 and TRBJ2-3; 10 bases map to TRBD1. The V gene's germline CDR1 is LNHDA and CDR2 SQIVND (reference sequence). The CDR3 has 16 residues. The V segment lost 10 bases and the J segment 0 bases; nucleotides outside the gene matches: 10. This CDR3 is CATRDRGLTSTDTQYF. The CDR3 DNA sequence: TGTGCCACCCGGGACAGGGGCTTAACTAGCACAGATACGCAGTATTTT.

This CDR3 reads CASSSLRQGDGNTIYF. The DNA of the CDR3 is TGTGCCAGCAGTTCCCTCCGACAGGGAGATGGAAACACCATATATTTT. This chain joins TRBV6-6 and TRBJ1-3, with 7 nucleotides matching TRBD1. Germline CDR1 and CDR2: MNHNY and SVGAGI (reference sequence). CDR3 length: 16 amino acids. With V trimmed by 4 bases and J by 3 bases, 9 bases remained unmatched.

The CDR3 sequence: CASRRDTQYF. In nucleotides, the CDR3 is TGTGCCAGCAGAAGAGATACGCAGTATTTT. The chain recombines TRBV6-8 with TRBJ2-3; the D is unclear. V gave up 6 bases and J gave up 5 bases, with 3 bases separating them. The germline CDR1 and CDR2 sequences are MNHGY and SAAAGT. CDR3 size: 10 residues.

The chain carries TRBV2 and TRBJ1-5; 7 nucleotides agree with TRBD1. Trimming cost V 4 bases and J 2 bases; bases outside gene matches: 14. Germline V gene lookup returns CDR1 SNHLY and CDR2 FYNNEI. The CDR3 extends over 18 amino acids. The CDR3 region has the DNA TGTGCCAGCAGTGTGGCCAGGGGGGATGCTGCTGGCAATCAGCCCCAGCATTTT. Translated: CASSVARGDAAGNQPQHF.

In DNA form, the CDR3 reads TGTGCCAGCAGCATTCCAGGGGGCTATGGCTACACCTTC. This translates into CASSIPGGYGYTF. V gene TRBV14 combines with J gene TRBJ1-2; TRBD1 matches 7 bases. Germline CDR1 and CDR2: SGHDN and FVKESK. The CDR3 is 13 residues long. V gave up 5 bases and J gave up 4 bases; unmatched junction bases: 4.

V gene TRBV5-4 combines with J gene TRBJ1-4, with D perhaps TRBD1 (5 bases). Trimming pared 1 base from V and 0 bases from J, leaving 7 bases between. Looked up from germline, CDR1 is SGHNT and CDR2 is YYREEE (reference sequence). The length of the CDR3 is 15 residues. The CDR3 nucleotides are TGTGCCAGCAGCTTGTTGGGGGCAACTAATGAAAAACTGTTTTTT. Protein product: CASSLLGATNEKLFF.

This clone showed up just a few times. This sequence joins TRBV16 and TRBJ1-4, with D hard to call. CDR3 length: 13 amino acids. Trimming took off 10 bases at V and 4 bases at J, with 13 bases between the two ends. CDR1 and CDR2 from the germline V gene are KGHSY and FQNENV. This chain's CDR3 is CATRGNFNEKLFF. DNA for the CDR3: TGTGCCACCCGAGGGAACTTTAATGAAAAACTGTTTTTT.